The next 26 T cell receptor beta chains were all read from a single sample in a study of identifying expanded T cells in peripheral blood. TCRdb keeps only in-frame clones here, not all; method: immunoSEQ multiplex PCR. The sample lists approximately 130,000 clones; more than 75% were seen once. What was sequenced was blood. The source of these receptors is a person aged 18 to 75 in good health.

J is TRBJ2-7 and V is TRBV6-5; TRBD1 matches 9 bases. The CDR3 contains 13 residues. Trimming removed 6 bases from V and 7 bases from J; junction bases left unmatched: 7. Per germline, CDR1 MNHEY and CDR2 SVGAGI. The CDR3 nucleotides read TGTGCCAGCAGGGGGACAGGGACCGGGGAGCAGTACTTC. Protein product: CASRGTGTGEQYF.

The gene calls are TRBV30 and TRBJ1-4, with TRBD1 identical over 7 bases. This CDR3 has 15 residues. Trimming cost V 4 bases and J 14 bases; bases outside gene matches: 19. Per germline, CDR1 GTSNPN and CDR2 SVGIG (reference sequence). The CDR3 region has the DNA TGTGCCTGGAACCCGGGGAGGCAGGGGGACCGGCTGCTGTTTTTT. It translates to CAWNPGRQGDRLLFF.

This chain uses TRBV30 with TRBJ2-7; D gene ambiguous. The CDR3 length is 12 residues. CDR1 and CDR2 (germline): GTSNPN, SVGIG (reference sequence). V lost 2 bases to trimming and J lost 0 bases, with 5 bases between them. Here the CDR3 DNA reads TGTGCCTGGAGTTTTAACTCCTACGAGCAGTACTTC. Its translation is CAWSFNSYEQYF.

The CDR3 here is CATRGRGRLGPYEQYF. In nucleotides, the CDR3 is TGTGCCACCCGGGGACGGGGGCGGCTTGGTCCCTACGAGCAGTACTTC. This chain joins TRBV15 and TRBJ2-7; D is perhaps TRBD1 or TRBD2 (6 bases each). The CDR3 spans 16 residues. V was trimmed by 8 bases and J by 2 bases, leaving 22 bases between them. CDR1 is LNHNV and CDR2 is YYDKDF in the germline V gene (reference sequence).

This chain connects TRBV6-1 to TRBJ2-7; perhaps TRBD1 as D (5 bases). Trimming removed 3 bases at V and 6 bases at J, with 15 bases between. The germline CDR1 and CDR2 sequences are MNHNS and SASEGT. The length of the CDR3 is 14 residues. The CDR3 here is CASSDFWQGGEQYF. CDR3 DNA: TGTGCCAGCAGTGACTTCTGGCAGGGCGGCGAGCAGTACTTC.

This chain joins TRBV5-6 and TRBJ2-2; 7 positions match TRBD1. The germline gives CDR1 SGHDT, CDR2 YYEEEE. The CDR3 consists of 16 residues. V lost 0 bases, J lost 7 bases, and 9 bases stayed unmatched. CDR3 sequence reads: CASSLAVLQGIGELFF. The CDR3 DNA reads TGTGCCAGCAGCTTGGCAGTCCTACAGGGGATCGGGGAGCTGTTTTTT.

This clone was counted once. The CDR3 reads CASSFGTHSSYEQYF. Written as DNA, the CDR3 is TGTGCCAGCAGCTTCGGGACTCACTCCTCCTACGAGCAGTACTTC. The rearrangement uses TRBV7-2 and TRBJ2-7, with D possibly TRBD2 on 6 matching bases. The CDR3 loop spans 15 amino acids. The germline V gene has CDR1 SGHTA and CDR2 FQGNSA. Trimming left V 3 bases short and J 0 bases short, with 12 bases between.

The rearrangement joins TRBV5-1 to TRBJ1-2; 7 nucleotides line up with TRBD1. CDR1 and CDR2 (germline): SGHRS, YFSETQ. The V segment lost 5 bases and the J segment 3 bases; nucleotides outside the gene matches: 4. The CDR3 has 13 residues. CDR3 bases: TGCGCCAGCAGTATTGACAGGGACTATGGCTACACCTTC. Translation: CASSIDRDYGYTF.

The chain combines TRBV9 with TRBJ2-3; the D gene could be TRBD1 or TRBD2 (5 bases each). CDR1 and CDR2 (germline): SGDLS, YYNGEE. Between the trimmed V and J ends, which lost 0 bases and 4 bases, there was a span of 12 bases. The CDR3 extends over 15 amino acids. The CDR3 nucleotides read TGTGCCAGCAGCGTAGGGGGGTTGGGTGCAGATACGCAGTATTTT. Translated, it gives CASSVGGLGADTQYF.

This chain joins TRBV30 and TRBJ1-2; D is undetermined. With 1 base removed from V and 4 bases from J, the gap between germline ends came to 13 bases. CDR3 size: 14 residues. Germline V gene data show CDR1 as GTSNPN and CDR2 as SVGIG (reference sequence). In nucleotides, the CDR3 is TGTGCCTGGAGTGACCCCGGATCGCGCTATGGCTACACCTTC. Translated: CAWSDPGSRYGYTF. The full variable domain, rest sourced from reference TRBV30 and TRBJ1-2, is SQTIHQWPATLVQPVGSPLSLECTVEGTSNPNLYWYRQAAGRGLQLLFYSVGIGQISSEVPQNLSASRPQDRQFILSSKKLLLSDSGFYLCAWSDPGSRYGYTFGSGTRLTVV.

The chain joins TRBV30 to TRBJ1-6; no clear D gene. CDR1 is GTSNPN and CDR2 is SVGIG in the germline V gene (reference sequence). V was clipped by 3 bases and J by 8 bases, with 14 bases between them. The CDR3 is 14 amino acids. Written as DNA, the CDR3 is TGTGCCTGGAGCGGCGTTGTGCCCTATTCACCCCTCCACTTT. Protein: CAWSGVVPYSPLHF.

The chain has TRBV5-6 and TRBJ1-1; weak D call: TRBD1 (5 bases). In germline, CDR1 is SGHDT, CDR2 YYEEEE. Trimming left V 0 bases short and J 1 base short, with 13 bases between. The CDR3 is 16 amino acids. CDR3 in DNA: TGTGCCAGCAGCTTGGATTATATAGGGGCGAACACTGAAGCTTTCTTT. Translated, it gives CASSLDYIGANTEAFF. The full variable domain, its missing parts supplied by reference TRBV5-6 and TRBJ1-1, is DAGVTQSPTHLIKTRGQQVTLRCSPKSGHDTVSWYQQALGQGPQFIFQYYEEEERQRGNFPDRFSGHQFPNYSSELNVNALLLGDSALYLCASSLDYIGANTEAFFGQGTRLTVV.

This chain links TRBV5-8 with TRBJ1-1, with D possibly being TRBD1 (5 bases). This CDR3 contains 15 residues. Germline V gene sequence: CDR1 SGHTS, CDR2 YDEGEE. V lost 2 bases and J lost 4, with 15 bases in between. The CDR3 DNA reads TGTGCCAGCAGCTTTAATCAGGGAGTAGGCACTGAAGCTTTCTTT. Its translation is CASSFNQGVGTEAFF. Complete variable domain (other parts from reference TRBV5-8 and TRBJ1-1): EAGVTQSPTHLIKTRGQQATLRCSPISGHTSVYWYQQALGLGLQFLLWYDEGEERNRGNFPPRFSGRQFPNYSSELNVNALELEDSALYLCASSFNQGVGTEAFFGQGTRLTVV.

The chain recombines TRBV7-9 with TRBJ1-2; D not resolved. Trimming took off 5 bases at V and 3 bases at J, with 16 bases between the two ends. The length of the CDR3 is 15 residues. Germline V gene data show CDR1 as SEHNR and CDR2 as FQNEAQ (reference sequence). CDR3 in amino acids: CASSQRATPDYGYTF. For the CDR3, the DNA is TGTGCCAGCAGCCAAAGGGCTACCCCCGACTATGGCTACACCTTC.

A few counts support this clone. The chain combines TRBV16 with TRBJ1-2, with 7 bases identical to TRBD1. V dropped 2 bases and J dropped 11; count of bases not matched to a gene: 8. CDR1 and CDR2 from the germline V gene are KGHSY and FQNENV. The CDR3 is 13 residues long. The CDR3, as DNA: TGTGCCAGCAGCCAAGGGGCGGACAGGTCATACACCTTC. It codes for CASSQGADRSYTF.

This clone was observed a few times. The rearrangement uses TRBV10-3 and TRBJ1-1; D uncertain. This CDR3 spans 16 amino acids. V was cut by 2 bases and J by 1 base, with 14 bases left in between. CDR1 is ENHRY, CDR2 SYGVKD, per germline. The CDR3 region is CAISEPLGLGNTEAFF. The DNA for the CDR3 is TGTGCCATCAGTGAGCCTTTAGGGCTCGGGAACACTGAAGCTTTCTTT.

This chain connects TRBV2 to TRBJ1-4; D is possibly TRBD1 (5 bases). The germline V gene encodes CDR1 SNHLY and CDR2 FYNNEI. The CDR3 is 14 residues long. Deletions cut 0 bases from V and 7 bases from J, with 9 bases between. CDR3 residues: CASSEALGGEKLFF. Written as DNA, the CDR3 is TGTGCCAGCAGTGAAGCGCTCGGGGGTGAAAAACTGTTTTTT.

This clone appeared once. This chain uses TRBV7-2 with TRBJ2-7; D may correspond to TRBD1 or TRBD2 (5 bases each). The CDR3 spans 17 residues. Per the germline V gene, CDR1 is SGHTA and CDR2 is FQGNSA. The V and J ends lost 1 base and 2 bases respectively, with 18 bases between them. The CDR3 DNA sequence: TGTGCCAGCAGCTTAGGGGTTGGGGGTTCCCCTACCTACGAGCAGTACTTC. It is translated as CASSLGVGGSPTYEQYF.

The V call is TRBV18, the J call TRBJ1-1; no firm D call. Trimming took off 3 bases at V and 1 base at J, with 15 bases between the two ends. Germline values: CDR1 KGHSH, CDR2 LQKENI. CDR3 length: 16 amino acids. The CDR3 spells CASSPSAARANTEAFF. The CDR3 nucleotides are TGTGCCAGCTCACCTTCCGCAGCCAGAGCGAACACTGAAGCTTTCTTT.

The rearrangement uses TRBV18 and TRBJ1-6, with TRBD1 identical over 10 bases. With 3 bases clipped from V and 12 bases from J, the junction kept 8 bases outside the gene matches. Germline CDR1 reads KGHSH; CDR2 reads LQKENI. The CDR3 consists of 15 residues. CDR3 coding DNA: TGTGCCAGCTCACCTCCTTCGGACAGGGGGGGACCCCTCCACTTT. This gives the protein CASSPPSDRGGPLHF. Filled out from reference TRBV18 and TRBJ1-6, the complete variable domain reads NAGVMQNPRHLVRRRGQEARLRCSPMKGHSHVYWYRQLPEEGLKFMVYLQKENIIDESGMPKERFSAEFPKEGPSILRIQQVVRGDSAAYFCASSPPSDRGGPLHFGNGTRLTVT.

The chain uses TRBV19 and TRBJ1-4; TRBD1 matches at 10 bases. The CDR3 runs to 18 residues. The ends lost 4 bases at V and 6 bases at J; junction bases unmatched: 14. Germline CDR1 and CDR2: LNHDA and SQIVND (reference sequence). The CDR3 loop is CASSRMWSTGGFDEKLFF. The CDR3 coding sequence is TGTGCCAGTAGTAGGATGTGGTCGACAGGGGGCTTCGATGAAAAACTGTTTTTT.

In regard to this clone: The sample contains more than one DNA sequence encoding this CDR3. The chain is built from TRBV18 and TRBJ2-3; maybe TRBD2 (5 bases). V was cut by 1 base and J by 3 bases, with 5 bases left in between. This CDR3 comprises 13 residues. Germline V gives CDR1 KGHSH, CDR2 LQKENI. In nucleotides, the CDR3 is TGTGCCAGCTCACCACGGAGGACAGATACGCAGTATTTT. As protein: CASSPRRTDTQYF.

The V and J genes are TRBV4-3 and TRBJ2-5; D ambiguous. V lost 2 bases and J lost 1, with 8 bases in between. This CDR3 is built from 14 residues. Germline CDR1 and CDR2: LGHNA and YSLEER. The CDR3 DNA follows: TGCGCCAGCAGCCAATATCGTACCCAAGAGACCCAGTACTTC. Translating it yields CASSQYRTQETQYF.

The gene calls are TRBV5-6 and TRBJ2-7, with 8 bases identical to TRBD2. Germline values: CDR1 SGHDT, CDR2 YYEEEE. The CDR3 contains 15 residues. Trimming at V came to 5 bases and at J to 3 bases, leaving 10 bases not matched to a gene. DNA of the CDR3: TGTGCCAGCAGGTATCGGGGGGGAATAAACTACGAGCAGTACTTC. Amino acids: CASRYRGGINYEQYF.

The chain combines TRBV30 with TRBJ1-2; 8 bases agree with TRBD1. Germline values: CDR1 GTSNPN, CDR2 SVGIG (reference sequence). The ends lost 5 bases at V and 3 bases at J; junction bases unmatched: 2. The CDR3 runs to 12 residues. CDR3 bases: TGTGCCTGGGGGACAGGCTACTATGGCTACACCTTC. Protein sequence: CAWGTGYYGYTF.

V is TRBV11-2 and J is TRBJ1-1; the D gene is possibly TRBD1 (6 bases). V was trimmed by 2 bases and J by 1 base, leaving 11 bases between them. The CDR3 is made up of 15 amino acids. Looked up from germline, CDR1 is SGHAT and CDR2 is FQNNGV. The CDR3 DNA sequence: TGTGCCAGCAGCTTAAGTCGGACAGCGAACACTGAAGCTTTCTTT. Protein sequence: CASSLSRTANTEAFF. The whole variable domain, filled in from reference TRBV11-2 and TRBJ1-1, reads EAGVAQSPRYKIIEKRQSVAFWCNPISGHATLYWYQQILGQGPKLLIQFQNNGVVDDSQLPKDRFSAERLKGVDSTLKIQPAKLEDSAVYLCASSLSRTANTEAFFGQGTRLTVV.